The 17 T cell receptor beta chains below come from one sample, sequenced in a study of regulatory T cells in long-lasting Graves disease (dated by TCRdb to about 2021). Library preparation was by multiplex PCR. Reads for this sample came from an Illumina HiSeq 4000. TCR beta libraries were built with iRepertoire HTBI primers and Arm-PCR amplification of CDR3 regions. TCRdb reran the public reads through fastp at Q25 and MiXCR, keeping productive beta chains. Rows are combined by CDR3 protein, so each entry shows the most common genes and DNA. Counted in this sample were about 530,000 distinct CDR3 sequences; roughly 15% of them appeared once. The ten largest clonotypes hold just under 25% of the sample. What the time point label conveys for this sample: newly diagnosed GD, antithyroid drugs for less than 3 months. For both TCR sequencing and RNA sequencing, RNA was extracted from PBMCs using TRIzol.

The sample was also linked to a second study, of T cells in Graves' hyperthyroidism and ophthalmopathy.

The sequencing here drew on peripheral blood mononuclear cells (PBMCs), taken at new diagnosis, from a patient treated with antithyroid drugs. All receptors come from a woman aged 35-65 years with Graves disease. Donor details come from another sample of the same person, matched by shared clones.

Ten or more counts support this clonotype. This chain uses TRBV7-4 with TRBJ1-1, with a weak D call TRBD1 (5 bases). Germline CDR1 is SGHVT and CDR2 is SQSDAQ. The CDR3 is 12 residues long. Trimming removed 5 bases at V and 10 bases at J, with 14 bases between. CDR3 amino acids: CASSQRGDRAFF. Here the CDR3 DNA reads TGTGCCAGCAGCCAAAGGGGTGACAGAGCTTTCTTT.

This clonotype was counted many times. This chain connects TRBV6-1 to TRBJ1-1, with 9 nucleotides matching TRBD1. Looked up from germline, CDR1 is MNHNS and CDR2 is SASEGT. The CDR3 loop spans 14 amino acids. The ends lost 9 bases at V and 3 bases at J; junction bases unmatched: 8. CDR3 nucleotide sequence: TGTGCCAGTCACAGGGGGCGCTTGGACACTGAAGCTTTCTTT. This encodes CASHRGRLDTEAFF.

The sample holds a few counts of this clonotype. The V gene is TRBV6-5, the J gene TRBJ2-1; D may be TRBD2 (5 bases). The CDR3 length is 13 residues. V was shortened by 1 base and J by 6 bases, with 7 bases between the two germline ends. Germline loops: CDR1 MNHEY, CDR2 SVGAGI. CDR3: CASSYYGGNEQFF. CDR3 sequence (DNA): TGTGCCAGCAGTTACTATGGAGGCAATGAGCAGTTCTTC.

A few counts support this clonotype. V usage is TRBV5-1 and J usage is TRBJ2-1; 8 bases match TRBD2. The CDR3 contains 15 residues. The V gene end was trimmed by 4 bases and the J gene end by 7 bases; junction bases not matched to a gene: 10. Germline CDR1 SGHRS, CDR2 YFSETQ. The CDR3 reads CASSRTGGLGNEQFF. In nucleotides, the CDR3 is TGCGCCAGCAGCCGTACGGGGGGGCTGGGGAATGAGCAGTTCTTC.

V usage is TRBV12-5 and J usage is TRBJ2-7; perhaps TRBD1 as D (5 bases). The CDR3 loop spans 14 amino acids. CDR1 is LGHNT, CDR2 FRNRAP, per germline. The ends were cut back, 3 bases at V and 7 bases at J, with 16 bases in the middle. DNA of the CDR3: TGTGCTAGTGGTTTCTCTAAGGGGCAGGAGGAGCAGTACTTC. Protein sequence: CASGFSKGQEEQYF.

This clonotype was recorded many times. This chain connects TRBV13 to TRBJ1-5; TRBD1 aligns across 7 bases. The ends lost 9 bases at V and 0 bases at J; junction bases unmatched: 17. There are 18 residues in the CDR3. Germline loops: CDR1 PRHDT, CDR2 FYEKMQ (reference sequence). CDR3 region: CASSLQGSRISSNQPQHF. The CDR3 nucleotides are TGTGCCAGTAGCCTACAGGGGTCTAGGATCAGTAGCAATCAGCCCCAGCATTTT. Complete variable domain (other parts from reference TRBV13 and TRBJ1-5): AAGVIQSPRHLIKEKRETATLKCYPIPRHDTVYWYQQGPGQDPQFLISFYEKMQSDKGSIPDRFSAQQFSDYHSELNMSSLELGDSALYFCASSLQGSRISSNQPQHFGDGTRLSIL.

This sequence joins TRBV11-3 and TRBJ2-5; 7 bases are shared with TRBD2. This CDR3 region has 15 residues. Germline assignment: CDR1 SGHNT and CDR2 YENEEA. V shed 5 bases, J shed 0 bases, and the junction held 6 bases outside the gene matches. The DNA of the CDR3 is TGTGCCAGCAGCCCATTAGCGGGTAACCAAGAGACCCAGTACTTC. As protein: CASSPLAGNQETQYF.

This clonotype was recorded many times. V is TRBV12-3 or TRBV12-4 and J is TRBJ1-5; TRBD1 might be the D (6 bases). The ends were cut back, 6 bases at V and 0 bases at J, with 9 bases in the middle. This CDR3 has 14 amino acids. The CDR3 sequence: CASSDRFSNQPQHF. The CDR3 nucleotides are TGTGCCAGCAGCGACAGGTTTAGCAATCAGCCCCAGCATTTT.

In this sample, this clonotype turned up a few times. At one end, the junction sequence differs from germline, possibly due to a read error. V gene TRBV28 combines with J gene TRBJ2-3, with 8 bases that match TRBD2. The germline gives CDR1 MDHEN, CDR2 SYDVKM. The CDR3 length is 15 residues. As DNA, the CDR3 is TGTGCCAGCAGTTTGTTGAGCGGGGGCACAGATGCGCAGTATTTT. The encoded protein is CASSLLSGGTDAQYF.

Many counts were recorded for this clonotype. The chain is built from TRBV12-3 or TRBV12-4 and TRBJ2-7; 7 bases line up with TRBD1. Trimming took 8 bases from V and 3 from J; bases not matched to a gene: 4. CDR3 length equals 12 residues. The CDR3 loop is CASRQGYYEQYF. CDR3 nucleotides: TGTGCCAGCCGACAGGGCTACTACGAGCAGTACTTC.

This chain joins TRBV2 and TRBJ1-1; TRBD1 is a possible D gene (5 bases). Germline values: CDR1 SNHLY, CDR2 FYNNEI. CDR3 length: 12 residues. The ends were cut back, 8 bases at V and 3 bases at J, with 10 bases in the middle. The CDR3 DNA sequence: TGTGCCAGCTTGCCGGGGCACACTGAAGCTTTCTTT. This translates into CASLPGHTEAFF.

This clonotype was observed many times. V is TRBV3-1 and J is TRBJ1-1; D unresolved. V shed 6 bases and J shed 1 base, with 12 bases lying between them. Germline assignment: CDR1 LGHDT and CDR2 YNNKEL (reference sequence). CDR3 length equals 14 residues. CDR3 protein: CASRPNPRNTEAFF. The CDR3 DNA sequence: TGTGCCAGCAGACCGAACCCCCGGAACACTGAAGCTTTCTTT. Filled out from reference TRBV3-1 and TRBJ1-1, the complete variable domain reads DTAVSQTPKYLVTQMGNDKSIKCEQNLGHDTMYWYKQDSKKFLKIMFSYNNKELIINETVPNRFSPKSPDKAHLNLHINSLELGDSAVYFCASRPNPRNTEAFFGQGTRLTVV.

This clonotype was seen more than once but under ten times. The gene calls are TRBV6-2 or TRBV6-3 and TRBJ1-2, with D perhaps matching TRBD1 (5 bases). V lost 1 base, J lost 1 base, and 13 bases lay in between. Germline V gene sequence: CDR1 MNHEY, CDR2 SVGEGT. This CDR3 is built from 16 residues. The CDR3 region has the DNA TGTGCCAGCAGTTACTTGGGGGACGGACTTAACTATGGCTACACCTTC. Protein: CASSYLGDGLNYGYTF.

The chain is built from TRBV6-2 or TRBV6-3 and TRBJ1-6, with 7 bases lining up with TRBD1. Trimming at V came to 6 bases and at J to 10 bases, leaving 9 bases not matched to a gene. The CDR3 loop spans 14 amino acids. Germline assignment: CDR1 MNHEY and CDR2 SVGEGT. CDR3 sequence: CASRQTGRGSPLHF. In DNA, the CDR3 is TGTGCCAGCAGACAGACAGGGCGGGGCTCACCCCTCCACTTT.

This clonotype was found many times. The chain links TRBV30 to TRBJ1-2; the D is unclear. The CDR3 covers 14 residues. The V end was cut by 2 bases, the J end by 5 bases, with 15 bases between. The germline V gene has CDR1 GTSNPN and CDR2 SVGIG (reference sequence). The CDR3 loop is CAWSTRGGRYGYTF. In nucleotides, the CDR3 is TGTGCCTGGAGTACCCGGGGAGGGCGGTATGGCTACACCTTC.

This clonotype was seen at least ten times. The chain carries TRBV12-3 or TRBV12-4 and TRBJ1-5; D perhaps matches TRBD1 (6 bases). V lost 7 bases, J lost 0 bases, and 16 bases lay in between. The CDR3 totals 16 residues. CDR3 DNA: TGTGCCAGCACCTACTGGGGGCATTATAGCAATCAGCCCCAGCATTTT. Encoded protein: CASTYWGHYSNQPQHF.

This clonotype was observed a few times. The chain recombines TRBV29-1 with TRBJ2-3; no clear D. Germline lookup yields CDR1 SQVTM and CDR2 ANQGSEA. The CDR3 is made up of 13 amino acids. V lost 7 bases and J 1 base, leaving 12 bases between the germline ends. The CDR3 DNA follows: TGCAGCGCCAACAGCCCGGGCACAGATACGCAGTATTTT. Its protein is CSANSPGTDTQYF.